The text below deals with one T cell receptor beta chain. Its antigen is undetermined. This sample is drawn from a study of T cell responses to AZD1222 COVID-19 vaccine. The data were produced by immunoSEQ multiplex PCR, yet TCRdb's version contains in-frame clones alone and is incomplete. The table records around 160,000 clones, approximately 89% of them present only once. Study findings and constraints: CD4 TCRs associated with vaccination spanned spike, dominating at 160-218 and 743-854.

The sequence derives from an adult in good health. The sample was peripheral blood, taken on day 0 of AZD1222 vaccination.

CDR3 coding DNA: TGTGCCAGCAGCGGGGCAGGGGCCCTCTCTGGGGCCAACGTCCTGACTTTC. Its translation is CASSGAGALSGANVLTF. The chain employs TRBV5-6 and TRBJ2-6; D is perhaps TRBD1 (6 bases). The CDR3 has 17 amino acids. Trimming took 4 bases from V and 0 from J, leaving 14 bases between them. Germline CDR1 reads SGHDT; CDR2 reads YYEEEE.